Shown below are 20 T cell receptor beta chains from a single sample sequenced in a study of blood T cell repertoires in COVID-19. The protocol was immunoSEQ multiplex PCR, while the TCRdb copy is restricted to in-frame clones and leaves out a portion. Of approximately 250,000 clones in the sample, about 90% were seen once. Sequencing input: peripheral blood. The receptors stem from a man aged 25 to 40 with COVID-19, enrolled during active disease.

V is TRBV5-4 and J is TRBJ2-1; 8 bases match TRBD2. Germline V gives CDR1 SGHNT, CDR2 YYREEE (reference sequence). V was clipped by 5 bases and J by 6 bases; unmatched bases: 7. The length of the CDR3 is 14 residues. As DNA, the CDR3 is TGTGCCAGCAGTACCGGGACTAGTGTCAATGAGCAGTTCTTC. The encoded protein is CASSTGTSVNEQFF.

Written as DNA, the CDR3 is TGCGCCAGCAGCCCCTGGGAGGGGGGTAGCTATGGCTACACCTTC. Translated: CASSPWEGGSYGYTF. The V and J genes are TRBV5-1 and TRBJ1-2; TRBD1 might be the D (6 bases). Germline-derived CDR1 and CDR2 are SGHRS and YFSETQ. Trimming took 4 bases from V and 4 from J, leaving 17 bases between them. This CDR3 spans 15 amino acids.

The chain links TRBV7-2 to TRBJ1-2, with D perhaps matching TRBD1 (5 bases). CDR3 length: 15 residues. Trimming removed 5 bases at V and 5 bases at J, with 18 bases between. Germline V lookup: CDR1 SGHTA, CDR2 FQGNSA. The CDR3 bases are TGTGCCAGCAGCCCGGGACTCCAGGTCCCGTATGGCTACACCTTC. Translation: CASSPGLQVPYGYTF.

This clone was recorded once. V gene TRBV10-3 combines with J gene TRBJ2-7; TRBD2 matches 12 bases. In germline, CDR1 is ENHRY, CDR2 SYGVKD. This CDR3 region has 15 residues. Losses at the gene ends were 6 bases for V and 2 bases for J; bases not matched to a gene: 5. The CDR3 reads CAISATSGGTYEQYF. CDR3 in DNA: TGTGCCATCAGCGCCACTAGCGGGGGGACCTACGAGCAGTACTTC.

V and J are TRBV28 and TRBJ1-5; 7 nucleotides line up with TRBD1. This CDR3 spans 16 amino acids. Per the germline V gene, CDR1 is MDHEN and CDR2 is SYDVKM. V was clipped by 6 bases and J by 2 bases; unmatched bases: 10. The CDR3 protein is CASSPGTVIRNQPQHF. The CDR3 DNA follows: TGTGCCAGCAGCCCCGGGACAGTTATTCGCAATCAGCCCCAGCATTTT.

The rearrangement links TRBV11-2 to TRBJ1-6; perhaps TRBD1 as D (5 bases). Germline assignment: CDR1 SGHAT and CDR2 FQNNGV. This CDR3 is built from 16 residues. V lost 6 bases and J 7 bases, leaving 19 bases between the germline ends. CDR3 in DNA: TGTGCCAGCAGGCGGGGATCCCCCTCAGGGAATTCACCCCTCCACTTT. Residues: CASRRGSPSGNSPLHF.

V and J are TRBV6-1 and TRBJ1-2; the D is unclear. V was shortened by 3 bases and J by 0 bases, with 14 bases between the two germline ends. Germline V gene lookup returns CDR1 MNHNS and CDR2 SASEGT. The CDR3 covers 16 residues. This CDR3 reads CASSENSIVANYGYTF. The CDR3 nucleotides are TGTGCCAGCAGTGAGAACAGTATTGTAGCTAACTATGGCTACACCTTC.

The chain carries TRBV7-3 and TRBJ2-1; D might be TRBD2 (6 bases). The ends were cut back, 3 bases at V and 4 bases at J, with 13 bases in the middle. The CDR3 covers 15 residues. CDR1 is SGHTA and CDR2 is FQGTGA in the germline V gene. The CDR3 loop is CASSFRRGDYNEQFF. The CDR3 DNA is TGTGCCAGCAGCTTCCGGCGGGGAGATTACAATGAGCAGTTCTTC.

The chain couples TRBV5-1 to TRBJ2-3; 7 bases are a match to TRBD2. V shed 1 base, J shed 0 bases, and the junction held 2 bases outside the gene matches. Germline CDR1 SGHRS, CDR2 YFSETQ. This CDR3 is 15 amino acids long. CDR3 in DNA: TGCGCCAGCAGCTTGAGCGGGGCTAGCACAGATACGCAGTATTTT. Translated: CASSLSGASTDTQYF.

The chain combines TRBV10-2 with TRBJ2-1; 7 bases map to TRBD2. V lost 7 bases, J lost 2 bases, and 5 bases stayed unmatched. Germline assignment: CDR1 WSHSY and CDR2 SAAADI. The CDR3 has 14 amino acids. CDR3 nucleotide sequence: TGCGCCAGCAAGACTAGCAGTCCCTACAATGAGCAGTTCTTC. Protein: CASKTSSPYNEQFF.

The rearrangement uses TRBV7-3 and TRBJ2-1, with 10 bases fitting TRBD2. Germline trimming cut 6 bases from V and 4 bases from J; bases unmatched to any gene: 12. CDR1 and CDR2 from the germline V gene are SGHTA and FQGTGA. The CDR3 runs to 17 residues. The CDR3 DNA follows: TGTGCCAGCAGTTTGCGACCCCGGACTAGCGGTTACAATGAGCAGTTCTTC. Translated: CASSLRPRTSGYNEQFF.

The chain employs TRBV30 and TRBJ1-2; 9 nucleotides agree with TRBD1. V shed 8 bases, J shed 7 bases, and the junction held 5 bases outside the gene matches. The CDR3 covers 11 residues. The germline gives CDR1 GTSNPN, CDR2 SVGIG (reference sequence). The CDR3 reads CARTGESGYTF. In DNA, the CDR3 is TGTGCCCGGACAGGGGAGAGTGGCTACACCTTC.

V usage is TRBV6-2 or TRBV6-3 and J usage is TRBJ2-5, with 8 bases matching TRBD2. Germline V gene data show CDR1 as MNHEY and CDR2 as SVGEGT. The CDR3 loop spans 16 amino acids. The ends lost 0 bases at V and 4 bases at J; junction bases unmatched: 7. The CDR3 spells CASSYSGGAGVETQYF. The CDR3, as DNA: TGTGCCAGCAGTTACTCGGGGGGAGCGGGGGTAGAGACCCAGTACTTC.

The chain combines TRBV2 with TRBJ1-4; D remains unclear. Germline V gene data show CDR1 as SNHLY and CDR2 as FYNNEI. This CDR3 has 15 amino acids. V was cut by 1 base and J by 8 bases, with 14 bases left in between. CDR3 bases: TGTGCCAGCAGTGAAGGCGAGGCGATGGAAGAAAAACTGTTTTTT. Residues: CASSEGEAMEEKLFF.

This sequence joins TRBV30 and TRBJ2-7, with 9 bases lining up with TRBD1. V was clipped by 4 bases and J by 6 bases; unmatched bases: 13. The germline V gene has CDR1 GTSNPN and CDR2 SVGIG (reference sequence). The CDR3 extends over 15 amino acids. This chain's CDR3 is CAWKVRDRVFGEQYF. The CDR3 DNA reads TGTGCCTGGAAGGTCCGGGACAGGGTCTTTGGCGAGCAGTACTTC.

This sequence joins TRBV19 and TRBJ1-2, with 8 bases identical to TRBD1. V shed 7 bases and J 2 bases; nucleotides not matched to a gene: 9. The CDR3 is 15 residues long. The germline V gene has CDR1 LNHDA and CDR2 SQIVND (reference sequence). CDR3 protein: CASTRTGFANYGYTF. The CDR3 nucleotides read TGTGCCAGTACCCGGACAGGGTTTGCCAACTATGGCTACACCTTC.

The DNA for the CDR3 is TGCGCCAGCAGCTCTTCTCTAGCGCTCGCCTACGAGCAGTACTTC. This encodes CASSSSLALAYEQYF. V and J are TRBV5-1 and TRBJ2-7; possible D gene TRBD2, 6 bases. V lost 3 bases, J lost 2 bases, and 15 bases lay in between. From germline, CDR1 is SGHRS and CDR2 YFSETQ. The CDR3 is made up of 15 amino acids.

J is TRBJ1-2 and V is TRBV4-2, with 7 nucleotides matching TRBD1. V was clipped by 4 bases and J by 4 bases; unmatched bases: 6. The CDR3 spans 14 residues. Germline values: CDR1 LGHNA, CDR2 YNFKEQ. CDR3 bases: TGTGCCAGCAGCCCCGAGGGACAGCCCTATGGCTACACCTTC. This codes for CASSPEGQPYGYTF.

This clone has only one observation. The genes are TRBV5-1 and TRBJ2-6; no clear D gene. The CDR3 is 17 amino acids. Trimming left V 0 bases short and J 0 bases short, with 10 bases between. Germline V CDR1 and CDR2: SGHRS, YFSETQ. CDR3 in DNA: TGCGCCAGCAGCTTGGCCCAAATACACTCTGGGGCCAACGTCCTGACTTTC. Translation: CASSLAQIHSGANVLTF.

The chain employs TRBV30 and TRBJ1-4; D not resolved. Germline-derived CDR1 and CDR2 are GTSNPN and SVGIG (reference sequence). The CDR3 totals 13 residues. The V end was cut by 2 bases, the J end by 5 bases, with 9 bases between. CDR3 nucleotides: TGTGCCTGGAGTCGAGGCATAAATGAAAAACTGTTTTTT. Amino acids: CAWSRGINEKLFF.